Below, 18 T cell receptor beta chains from the same sample are listed, as sequenced in a study of regulatory T cells in long-lasting Graves disease. With iRepertoire HTBI primers and Arm-PCR of CDR3 regions, TCR beta libraries were built. TCRdb re-called the multiplex PCR reads with MiXCR, one entry per CDR3 protein. Of roughly 520,000 distinct CDR3 sequences listed, 12% are singletons. Time point given: newly diagnosed GD, antithyroid drugs for less than 3 months. Making the TCR library involved RNA that had been extracted from PBMCs. These records were also assigned to another study, of T cells in Graves' hyperthyroidism and ophthalmopathy.

Sequencing was performed on peripheral blood mononuclear cells (PBMCs), taken at new diagnosis, from a patient treated with antithyroid drugs. The receptors were gathered from a woman in her twenties or thirties with Graves disease.

In its sample, this clonotype was seen many times. This sequence joins TRBV7-3 and TRBJ2-7, with 9 bases lining up with TRBD2. The CDR3 spans 15 residues. The V gene end was trimmed by 2 bases and the J gene end by 3 bases; junction bases not matched to a gene: 5. Germline CDR1 reads SGHTA; CDR2 reads FQGTGA. The CDR3 DNA follows: TGTGCCAGCAGCTTAGCGGCTAGCGGGGACTACGAGCAGTACTTC. Translating gives CASSLAASGDYEQYF.

This clonotype was seen more than once but under ten times. A much larger clone lies a single base off, so this may be a read error. The V and J genes are TRBV11-2 and TRBJ1-2; TRBD1 agrees at 9 bases. The CDR3 sequence is 17 residues long. Germline CDR1 is SGHAT and CDR2 is FQNNGV. With 2 bases clipped from V and 5 bases from J, the junction kept 12 bases outside the gene matches. CDR3 region: CASSLRRGQGGRYGYTF. DNA for the CDR3: TGTGCCAGCAGCTTACGCCGGGGACAGGGAGGGCGGTATGGCTACACCTTC.

This clonotype was picked up many times. The chain joins TRBV11-2 to TRBJ2-1; D is uncertain. The V and J ends lost 1 base and 3 bases respectively, with 19 bases between them. Germline V CDR1 and CDR2: SGHAT, FQNNGV. The CDR3 loop spans 18 amino acids. The CDR3 region is CASSLVPAPDDNYNEQFF. CDR3 coding DNA: TGTGCCAGCAGCTTAGTTCCTGCGCCGGACGATAACTACAATGAGCAGTTCTTC.

The chain joins TRBV5-6 to TRBJ2-7; 10 bases line up with TRBD2. CDR1 is SGHDT and CDR2 is YYEEEE in the germline V gene. This CDR3 spans 16 amino acids. The trim removed 6 bases at V and 1 base at J, leaving 10 bases unmatched. The CDR3 loop is CASKMSGRAQSYEQYF. The CDR3 bases are TGTGCCAGCAAGATGAGCGGGAGGGCCCAGTCCTACGAGCAGTACTTC. Variable domain in full (rest from reference TRBV5-6 and TRBJ2-7): DAGVTQSPTHLIKTRGQQVTLRCSPKSGHDTVSWYQQALGQGPQFIFQYYEEEERQRGNFPDRFSGHQFPNYSSELNVNALLLGDSALYLCASKMSGRAQSYEQYFGPGTRLTVT.

The table lists this clonotype with many counts. This chain uses TRBV6-5 with TRBJ2-7; 7 bases map to TRBD2. The CDR3 loop spans 16 amino acids. With 0 bases clipped from V and 3 bases from J, the junction kept 8 bases outside the gene matches. Germline V gives CDR1 MNHEY, CDR2 SVGAGI. CDR3 bases: TGTGCCAGCAGTTACTCGGGGAGGGGCGGCCACTACGAGCAGTACTTC. Protein: CASSYSGRGGHYEQYF.

This clonotype was recorded many times. This rearrangement joins TRBV5-1 to TRBJ2-1; 16 positions match TRBD2. Germline V gene lookup returns CDR1 SGHRS and CDR2 YFSETQ. The V segment lost 0 bases and the J segment 6 bases; nucleotides outside the gene matches: 9. This CDR3 has 19 residues. DNA for the CDR3: TGCGCCAGCAGCTTGGCGCCCGGGACTAGCGGGAGGGCCTCCAATGAGCAGTTCTTC. Amino acids: CASSLAPGTSGRASNEQFF.

This clonotype was recorded at least ten times. The chain is built from TRBV11-2 and TRBJ2-3; 9 bases agree with TRBD2. Germline lookup yields CDR1 SGHAT and CDR2 FQNNGV. Trimming cost V 1 base and J 3 bases; bases outside gene matches: 11. The CDR3 is 18 amino acids. For the CDR3, the DNA is TGTGCCAGCAGCTTAGCACTCAGGAGGCGGGAGGGAACAGATACGCAGTATTTT. As protein: CASSLALRRREGTDTQYF.

This clonotype was seen repeatedly, ten times or more. This chain links TRBV2 with TRBJ1-2; 7 positions match TRBD1. This CDR3 contains 14 residues. Per the germline V gene, CDR1 is SNHLY and CDR2 is FYNNEI. Trimming removed 6 bases from V and 0 bases from J; junction bases left unmatched: 4. CDR3 sequence: CASSEQGPNYGYTF. The CDR3, as DNA: TGTGCCAGCAGCGAACAGGGGCCTAACTATGGCTACACCTTC. Full variable domain (outside the CDR3, taken from reference TRBV2 and TRBJ1-2): EPEVTQTPSHQVTQMGQEVILRCVPISNHLYFYWYRQILGQKVEFLVSFYNNEISEKSEIFDDQFSVERPDGSNFTLKIRSTKLEDSAMYFCASSEQGPNYGYTFGSGTRLTVV.

This clonotype occurred many times. The chain uses TRBV12-3 or TRBV12-4 and TRBJ2-2, with TRBD2 matching over 14 bases. J was trimmed by 0 bases and V by 5 bases; bases with no gene match: 2. The CDR3 loop spans 17 amino acids. CDR3 nucleotides: TGTGCCAGCAGTGTGGGACTAGCGGGGGCGAACACCGGGGAGCTGTTTTTT. Translated: CASSVGLAGANTGELFF.

V usage is TRBV29-1 and J usage is TRBJ2-7, with D unresolved. Germline CDR1 is SQVTM and CDR2 is ANQGSEA. The CDR3 extends over 14 amino acids. CDR3 region: CSARISTNNYEQYF. DNA of the CDR3: TGCAGTGCTAGAATCTCCACAAACAACTACGAGCAGTACTTC.

The V call is TRBV19, the J call TRBJ1-1, with 11 bases lining up with TRBD1. Trimming removed 6 bases from V and 3 bases from J; junction bases left unmatched: 6. Germline V gives CDR1 LNHDA, CDR2 SQIVND (reference sequence). The CDR3 is 15 residues long. Here the CDR3 reads CASRSGTGGYTEAFF. The CDR3 DNA follows: TGTGCCAGTAGATCCGGGACAGGGGGTTACACTGAAGCTTTCTTT.

Ten or more counts support this clonotype. The CDR3 bases are TGTGCCAGCAGCCAAGACAGAGACTATGGCTACACCTTC. Protein: CASSQDRDYGYTF. This chain uses TRBV6-1 with TRBJ1-2, with D possibly matching TRBD1 (5 bases). Germline V gene lookup returns CDR1 MNHNS and CDR2 SASEGT. The CDR3 is made up of 13 amino acids. Trimming removed 6 bases at V and 3 bases at J, with 11 bases between.

This clonotype has a count of ten or more. This CDR3 reads CASSHGLAGGRSGANVLTF. CDR3 coding DNA: TGTGCCAGCAGCCACGGACTAGCGGGAGGGCGGTCTGGGGCCAACGTCCTGACTTTC. The V gene is TRBV2, the J gene TRBJ2-6; the match to TRBD2 covers 15 bases. CDR1 is SNHLY, CDR2 FYNNEI, per germline. There are 19 residues in the CDR3. V was pared by 6 bases and J by 1 base, with 7 bases of the junction left unmatched. The full variable domain, its missing parts supplied by reference TRBV2 and TRBJ2-6, is EPEVTQTPSHQVTQMGQEVILRCVPISNHLYFYWYRQILGQKVEFLVSFYNNEISEKSEIFDDQFSVERPDGSNFTLKIRSTKLEDSAMYFCASSHGLAGGRSGANVLTFGAGSRLTVL.

Many counts were recorded for this clonotype. The CDR3 loop reads CASSLKGYEAFF. CDR3 DNA: TGTGCCAGCAGCTTAAAGGGGTATGAAGCTTTCTTT. The chain recombines TRBV7-9 with TRBJ1-1; D is possibly TRBD1 (5 bases). Deletions cut 2 bases from V and 7 bases from J, with 8 bases between. The CDR3 loop spans 12 amino acids. Germline V lookup: CDR1 SEHNR, CDR2 FQNEAQ (reference sequence).

This clonotype came up many times. The rearrangement joins TRBV6-1 to TRBJ2-1, with 11 bases identical to TRBD2. From germline, CDR1 is MNHNS and CDR2 SASEGT. J gave up 4 bases and V 7 bases, and 6 bases lay outside the gene matches. The CDR3 has 15 residues. The CDR3 is CASISTSGRYNEQFF. CDR3 bases: TGTGCCAGCATCTCTACTAGCGGGAGATACAATGAGCAGTTCTTC.

This clonotype came up many times. The rearrangement uses TRBV6-2 or TRBV6-3 and TRBJ2-7, with TRBD2 matching 8 bases. J lost 0 bases, V lost 6 bases, and 7 bases had no gene match. The CDR3 consists of 15 residues. Germline CDR1 MNHEY, CDR2 SVGEGT. CDR3 region: CASSSGGTSSYEQYF. CDR3 DNA sequence: TGTGCCAGCAGCTCGGGAGGGACTTCCTCCTACGAGCAGTACTTC.

This clonotype showed up many times. This rearrangement joins TRBV7-8 to TRBJ2-3; 7 bases are a match to TRBD2. The CDR3 runs to 16 residues. CDR1 and CDR2 (germline): SGHVS, FQNEAQ. V gave up 3 bases and J gave up 6 bases; unmatched junction bases: 12. In nucleotides, the CDR3 is TGTGCCAGCAGCTTTTACGAGAGGGAGGGCCCGGATACGCAGTATTTT. This codes for CASSFYEREGPDTQYF.

This clonotype has a count of ten or more. This rearrangement joins TRBV11-3 to TRBJ2-1, with D unresolved. Trimming removed 4 bases from V and 0 bases from J, with 10 bases in between. Germline CDR1 is SGHNT and CDR2 is YENEEA. This CDR3 contains 15 residues. CDR3 bases: TGTGCCAGCAGCTCCCCCCGGAGCTCCTACAATGAGCAGTTCTTC. It codes for CASSSPRSSYNEQFF.